The 9 T cell receptor beta chains presented below share a single source sample, sequenced in a study of blood T cell repertoires in COVID-19. This table comes from immunoSEQ multiplex PCR, and its TCRdb copy is limited to in-frame clones, with some not included. The sample lists a few hundred thousand clones, roughly 80% occurring once. Sequencing was performed on peripheral blood. The receptor source for this set is a man aged 55 to 70 with acute or convalescent COVID-19.

The rearrangement joins TRBV6-5 to TRBJ1-2; D uncertain. V was shortened by 0 bases and J by 7 bases, with 9 bases between the two germline ends. The CDR3 is made up of 13 amino acids. Germline CDR1 and CDR2: MNHEY and SVGAGI. The DNA for the CDR3 is TGTGCCAGCAGTTACTCGGGAGACCCTGGCTACACCTTC. Amino acid sequence: CASSYSGDPGYTF.

The chain uses TRBV2 and TRBJ1-5; D not certain. Germline CDR1 is SNHLY and CDR2 is FYNNEI. CDR3 length: 14 residues. Trimming took off 3 bases at V and 0 bases at J, with 6 bases between the two ends. The CDR3 protein is CASSETYSNQPQHF. CDR3 coding DNA: TGTGCCAGCAGTGAGACTTATAGCAATCAGCCCCAGCATTTT.

This clone was seen a few times. V and J are TRBV28 and TRBJ1-2; 8 bases map to TRBD1. J gave up 0 bases and V 5 bases, and 8 bases lay outside the gene matches. The CDR3 is 16 amino acids. Germline CDR1 MDHEN, CDR2 SYDVKM. CDR3 bases: TGTGCCAGCAGTCACCCGGGACAGGAGCCTAACTATGGCTACACCTTC. Translating it yields CASSHPGQEPNYGYTF.

The chain combines TRBV9 with TRBJ2-5; D is possibly TRBD2 (6 bases). CDR1 SGDLS and CDR2 YYNGEE come from the germline V gene. The CDR3 contains 16 residues. Trimming left V 0 bases short and J 2 bases short, with 14 bases between. This chain's CDR3 is CASSVAPSGLQETQYF. CDR3 nucleotides: TGTGCCAGCAGCGTAGCGCCCAGCGGACTACAAGAGACCCAGTACTTC. The complete variable domain, with remaining parts taken from reference TRBV9 and TRBJ2-5, reads DSGVTQTPKHLITATGQRVTLRCSPRSGDLSVYWYQQSLDQGLQFLIQYYNGEERAKGNILERFSAQQFPDLHSELNLSSLELGDSALYFCASSVAPSGLQETQYFGPGTRLLVL.

The chain employs TRBV5-1 and TRBJ1-1; D might be TRBD1 (6 bases). This CDR3 has 15 amino acids. The germline gives CDR1 SGHRS, CDR2 YFSETQ. V was clipped by 7 bases and J by 5 bases, with 21 bases between them. The DNA for the CDR3 is TGCGCCAGCCAAGTGAGTCAGGGGACGTGGACTGAAGCTTTCTTT. It codes for CASQVSQGTWTEAFF. The full variable domain, with the rest looked up from reference TRBV5-1 and TRBJ1-1, is KAGVTQTPRYLIKTRGQQVTLSCSPISGHRSVSWYQQTPGQGLQFLFEYFSETQRNKGNFPGRFSGRQFSNSRSEMNVSTLELGDSALYLCASQVSQGTWTEAFFGQGTRLTVV.

The chain uses TRBV6-1 and TRBJ1-3; D is unresolved. The V gene lost 1 base and the J gene lost 5 bases, with 6 bases spanning the gap. This CDR3 region has 13 residues. CDR1 and CDR2 (germline): MNHNS, SASEGT. Here the CDR3 DNA reads TGTGCCAGCAGTGAAGGGAGCAGAAACACCATATATTTT. Translation: CASSEGSRNTIYF.

V is TRBV3-1 (or the pseudogene TRBV3-2) and J is TRBJ1-5; D is perhaps TRBD1 (5 bases). Germline V gives CDR1 LGHDT, CDR2 YNNKEL (reference sequence). Trimming shortened V by 4 bases and J by 0 bases, and 7 bases separated the two germline ends. The CDR3 runs to 14 residues. The CDR3 bases are TGTGCCAGCAGCCGGGGCGATAGCAATCAGCCCCAGCATTTT. Amino acid sequence: CASSRGDSNQPQHF.

The V call is TRBV7-2, the J call TRBJ2-7, with 7 bases fitting TRBD2. V gave up 4 bases and J gave up 6 bases; unmatched junction bases: 9. This CDR3 has 14 amino acids. Germline V gene lookup returns CDR1 SGHTA and CDR2 FQGNSA. In DNA, the CDR3 is TGTGCCAGCAGCTCTAGCGGAAGAATGGGCGAGCAGTACTTC. Protein sequence: CASSSSGRMGEQYF.

The V gene is TRBV6-1, the J gene TRBJ1-5, with 8 nucleotides matching TRBD1. This CDR3 has 14 amino acids. Germline V gene lookup returns CDR1 MNHNS and CDR2 SASEGT. Trimming at V came to 3 bases and at J to 7 bases, leaving 5 bases not matched to a gene. The CDR3 sequence is CASSDSGGGQPQHF. The DNA of the CDR3 is TGTGCCAGCAGTGATTCAGGGGGCGGGCAGCCCCAGCATTTT.